The TCR beta chain under discussion was sequenced for a study of patients and donors after allogeneic stem cell transplantation. TCRdb recomputed calls from the RT-PCR reads with MiXCR, one row per CDR3 protein. In the table there are approximately 37,000 distinct CDR3 sequences, under 35% of which are singletons. This TCR derives from a human donor who was either an allogeneic HSCT recipient or a stem cell or donor lymphocyte infusion donor (not recorded which). It is not recorded whose cells these are; they may come from a transplant donor. The sequenced sample consisted of blood, either unsorted or a sorted T cell fraction (not recorded which).

CDR3 sequence (DNA): TGTGCCAGCAGCTCGACAGGGGGCGGCTATGGCTACACCTTC. This sequence encodes CASSSTGGGYGYTF. The chain links TRBV7-3 to TRBJ1-2; 10 positions match TRBD1. The germline V gene encodes CDR1 SGHTA and CDR2 FQGTGA. Trimming at V came to 4 bases and at J to 4 bases, leaving 3 bases not matched to a gene. The CDR3 has 14 residues.